This entry lists 27 T cell receptor beta chains sequenced from one sample in a study of Ad26.COV2.S vaccination and SARS-CoV-2 variants. The treatment denotes: 15 to 20 received Ad26.COV2.S at low or high dose, single or two shots; about five received placebo; per-sample allocation not given. Collection of samples fell on day 63 after the first vaccine or placebo injection. TCRdb's copy holds only in-frame clones and misses some; the assay was immunoSEQ multiplex PCR. This sample has under 250,000 clones, with approximately 90% found just once. The input for sequencing was peripheral blood, taken in a trial of Ad26.COV2.S vaccine versus placebo. These receptors were collected from a person between 18 and 65 years old who received the Ad26.COV2.S COVID-19 vaccine or a placebo.

The chain has TRBV4-3 and TRBJ2-5, with 14 positions matching TRBD2. The CDR3 sequence is 15 residues long. Germline-derived CDR1 and CDR2 are LGHNA and YSLEER. The V gene end was trimmed by 4 bases and the J gene end by 3 bases; junction bases not matched to a gene: 1. CDR3 nucleotide sequence: TGCGCCAGCAGCCGGACTAGCGGGGGGAAAGAGACCCAGTACTTC. This translates into CASSRTSGGKETQYF.

The chain carries TRBV11-2 and TRBJ2-5; D might be TRBD2 (6 bases). V lost 5 bases and J 7 bases, leaving 14 bases between the germline ends. Germline V gene lookup returns CDR1 SGHAT and CDR2 FQNNGV. This CDR3 contains 13 residues. The CDR3: CASSPGEVGTQYF. In nucleotides, the CDR3 is TGTGCCAGCAGCCCCGGGGAGGTGGGGACCCAGTACTTC.

The V and J genes are TRBV29-1 and TRBJ1-2; D unresolved. The CDR3 covers 13 residues. CDR1 and CDR2 from the germline V gene are SQVTM and ANQGSEA. V was trimmed by 6 bases and J by 3 bases, leaving 14 bases between them. The DNA of the CDR3 is TGCAGCGTCTACATCCGGGGTGACTATGGCTACACCTTC. Its protein product is CSVYIRGDYGYTF. The full variable domain, in which reference TRBV29-1 and TRBJ1-2 provide the parts outside the CDR3, is SAVISQKPSRDICQRGTSLTIQCQVDSQVTMMFWYRQQPGQSLTLIATANQGSEATYESGFVIDKFPISRPNLTFSTLTVSNMSPEDSSIYLCSVYIRGDYGYTFGSGTRLTVV.

The genes are TRBV5-8 and TRBJ2-1, with TRBD1 matching over 9 bases. Germline assignment: CDR1 SGHTS and CDR2 YDEGEE. The CDR3 runs 15 residues. J lost 8 bases, V lost 4 bases, and 10 bases had no gene match. CDR3 DNA sequence: TGTGCCAGCAGCCTTCGCGGGACAGGGAGGGATGAGCAGTTCTTC. Translated: CASSLRGTGRDEQFF.

CDR3 sequence reads: CASSQDGRGYTF. The CDR3 DNA is TGTGCCAGCAGCCAAGATGGGCGGGGCTACACCTTC. The rearrangement joins TRBV3-1 (or the pseudogene TRBV3-2) to TRBJ1-2; D unresolved. Germline values: CDR1 LGHDT, CDR2 YNNKEL (reference sequence). V gave up 0 bases and J gave up 8 bases, with 7 bases separating them. The CDR3 contains 12 residues.

This clone was recorded once. CDR3 in DNA: TGCGCCAGCAGCCAAGCCCAATACAATCGGCGGAATTCACCCCTCCACTTT. Amino acids: CASSQAQYNRRNSPLHF. This sequence joins TRBV4-3 and TRBJ1-6; D call uncertain. The ends were cut back, 1 base at V and 7 bases at J, with 17 bases in the middle. Per germline, CDR1 LGHNA and CDR2 YSLEER. The CDR3 is 17 residues long.

The rearrangement links TRBV20-1 to TRBJ1-2; 7 bases align to TRBD1. CDR1 and CDR2 from the germline V gene are DFQATT and SNEGSKA (reference sequence). This CDR3 comprises 15 residues. J was trimmed by 4 bases and V by 3 bases; bases with no gene match: 11. The DNA for the CDR3 is TGCAGTGCTAGTCTACAGGGGCGGGGGAGCTATGGCTACACCTTC. Translation gives CSASLQGRGSYGYTF.

The chain uses TRBV3-1 (or the pseudogene TRBV3-2) and TRBJ2-3, with a weak D call TRBD2 (6 bases). The CDR3 totals 14 residues. Germline lookup yields CDR1 LGHDT and CDR2 YNNKEL (reference sequence). Trimming took off 5 bases at V and 2 bases at J, with 11 bases between the two ends. This CDR3 is CASSSGLLTDTQYF. CDR3 DNA sequence: TGTGCCAGCAGCTCGGGACTCCTCACAGATACGCAGTATTTT.

V is TRBV4-3 and J is TRBJ1-4; possible D gene TRBD1, 5 bases. The V gene's germline CDR1 is LGHNA and CDR2 YSLEER. V dropped 0 bases and J dropped 9 bases, with 14 bases sitting between them. The CDR3 is 15 residues long. The CDR3, as DNA: TGCGCCAGCAGCCAAGATCACATGGGGCCCAAAAAACTGTTTTTT. This gives the protein CASSQDHMGPKKLFF.

The chain links TRBV18 to TRBJ2-4; TRBD1 matches 10 bases. The CDR3 totals 14 residues. V lost 3 bases, J lost 7 bases, and 3 bases stayed unmatched. Germline V gene lookup returns CDR1 KGHSH and CDR2 LQKENI. The DNA for the CDR3 is TGTGCCAGCTCACCCGACAGGGGGCGGAACATTCAGTACTTC. Amino acid sequence: CASSPDRGRNIQYF.

This chain joins TRBV5-1 and TRBJ1-3; 9 nucleotides agree with TRBD1. Germline CDR1 SGHRS, CDR2 YFSETQ. Trimming cost V 3 bases and J 0 bases; bases outside gene matches: 1. This CDR3 has 15 residues. The CDR3 spells CASSSTGGSGNTIYF. Here the CDR3 DNA reads TGCGCCAGCAGCTCGACAGGGGGCTCTGGAAACACCATATATTTT.

The chain uses TRBV5-8 and TRBJ2-7, with unresolved D. This CDR3 spans 13 amino acids. Germline V gene lookup returns CDR1 SGHTS and CDR2 YDEGEE. V dropped 0 bases and J dropped 3 bases, with 7 bases sitting between them. The CDR3: CASSLANIYEQYV. DNA of the CDR3: TGTGCCAGCAGCTTGGCCAATATCTACGAGCAGTACGTC.

The gene calls are TRBV7-3 and TRBJ2-3; D is perhaps TRBD1 (6 bases). The germline V and J ends were trimmed by 0 bases and 1 base, with 14 bases remaining between them. Germline lookup yields CDR1 SGHTA and CDR2 FQGTGA. The CDR3 covers 17 residues. The chain's CDR3 is CASSLTPGTIRTDTQYF. Written as DNA, the CDR3 is TGTGCCAGCAGCTTAACGCCCGGGACAATCCGCACAGATACGCAGTATTTT.

This rearrangement joins TRBV7-9 to TRBJ2-5; 8 bases align to TRBD1. This CDR3 contains 15 residues. Germline CDR1 and CDR2: SEHNR and FQNEAQ (reference sequence). J was trimmed by 5 bases and V by 3 bases; bases with no gene match: 8. The CDR3 DNA is TGTGCCAGCAGCTTTGCAGGGGGCGCAGGGGAGACCCAGTACTTC. Amino acid sequence: CASSFAGGAGETQYF.

The chain joins TRBV12-5 to TRBJ1-2; D gene unclear. CDR3 length: 13 residues. Germline CDR1 LGHNT, CDR2 FRNRAP. The ends were cut back, 0 bases at V and 3 bases at J, with 5 bases in the middle. The CDR3 region is CASGLVQYYGYTF. The CDR3 nucleotides are TGTGCTAGTGGTTTGGTACAGTACTATGGCTACACCTTC. The full variable domain, with the rest looked up from reference TRBV12-5 and TRBJ1-2, is DARVTQTPRHKVTEMGQEVTMRCQPILGHNTVFWYRQTMMQGLELLAYFRNRAPLDDSGMPKDRFSAEMPDATLATLKIQPSEPRDSAVYFCASGLVQYYGYTFGSGTRLTVV.

The V and J genes are TRBV29-1 and TRBJ1-2; D is unresolved. CDR1 is SQVTM and CDR2 is ANQGSEA in the germline V gene. The V gene lost 1 base and the J gene lost 6 bases, with 12 bases spanning the gap. The CDR3 length is 13 residues. The CDR3 coding sequence is TGCAGCGTTGAAGTGGCCAGCCGCGATGGCTACACCTTC. This sequence encodes CSVEVASRDGYTF.

The CDR3 sequence is CASSLDKPIADTQYF. The CDR3 DNA is TGTGCCAGCAGCTTAGATAAGCCTATCGCAGATACGCAGTATTTT. The chain has TRBV7-9 and TRBJ2-3; the D is unclear. Germline values: CDR1 SEHNR, CDR2 FQNEAQ (reference sequence). Trimming took 1 base from V and 4 from J, leaving 12 bases between them. The CDR3 runs 15 residues.

The count of this clone is one. V is TRBV14 and J is TRBJ2-1; 8 bases map to TRBD2. The length of the CDR3 is 15 residues. V shed 7 bases and J 4 bases; nucleotides not matched to a gene: 9. Looked up from germline, CDR1 is SGHDN and CDR2 is FVKESK. The DNA of the CDR3 is TGTGCCAGCAACCAGAGACTAGCGTTGTACAATGAGCAGTTCTTC. Translation: CASNQRLALYNEQFF.

This chain joins TRBV9 and TRBJ2-5; possible D gene TRBD2, 6 bases. CDR3 length equals 16 residues. Germline V gene sequence: CDR1 SGDLS, CDR2 YYNGEE. V gave up 0 bases and J gave up 2 bases, with 14 bases separating them. CDR3 loop: CASSVGAWGEQETQYF. The CDR3 DNA sequence: TGTGCCAGCAGCGTAGGCGCTTGGGGGGAACAAGAGACCCAGTACTTC.

The sample holds one count of this clone. V gene TRBV5-1 combines with J gene TRBJ2-1; D is uncertain. The germline V gene has CDR1 SGHRS and CDR2 YFSETQ. The CDR3 totals 15 residues. V gave up 0 bases and J gave up 4 bases, with 11 bases separating them. In DNA form, the CDR3 reads TGCGCCAGCAGCTTGGCCTCAATTCGGTACAATGAGCAGTTCTTC. Translation: CASSLASIRYNEQFF.

This chain connects TRBV3-1 (or the pseudogene TRBV3-2) to TRBJ2-7; no firm D call. The germline V gene encodes CDR1 LGHDT and CDR2 YNNKEL (reference sequence). The CDR3 has 15 amino acids. V lost 2 bases and J lost 0, with 11 bases in between. CDR3 amino acids: CASSQLVTISYEQYV. CDR3 bases: TGTGCCAGCAGCCAACTGGTAACAATCTCCTACGAGCAGTACGTC.

J is TRBJ2-2 and V is TRBV10-1; 10 nucleotides match TRBD1. Germline lookup yields CDR1 WNHNN and CDR2 SYGVQD (reference sequence). The CDR3 is 16 amino acids. After removal of 3 bases from V and 3 bases from J, the junction contained 4 bases not matched to a gene. DNA of the CDR3: TGCGCCAGCAGTGATGTCGGGACAGGGGACACCGGGGAGCTGTTTTTT. This codes for CASSDVGTGDTGELFF.

The V gene is TRBV15, the J gene TRBJ1-1; D not certain. This CDR3 is built from 14 residues. The germline CDR1 and CDR2 sequences are LNHNV and YYDKDF (reference sequence). V was shortened by 2 bases and J by 6 bases, with 13 bases between the two germline ends. CDR3 DNA: TGTGCCACCAGCAGATTAGCTAGATCCTCTGAAGCTTTCTTT. This sequence encodes CATSRLARSSEAFF.

This clone was counted a few times. The chain uses TRBV14 and TRBJ1-1, with D hard to call. V was pared by 2 bases and J by 2 bases, with 15 bases between. CDR3 size: 16 residues. The germline gives CDR1 SGHDN, CDR2 FVKESK. The CDR3 DNA follows: TGTGCCAGCAGCCAAAAAGATCGGGCGCTCAACACTGAAGCTTTCTTT. Translating it yields CASSQKDRALNTEAFF.

This clone was seen a few times. CDR3 amino acids: CATSRDKQGAYSGANVLTF. CDR3 in DNA: TGTGCCACCAGCAGAGATAAACAGGGGGCCTACTCTGGGGCCAACGTCCTGACTTTC. The rearrangement joins TRBV15 to TRBJ2-6, with 9 positions matching TRBD1. The CDR3 covers 19 residues. Germline lookup yields CDR1 LNHNV and CDR2 YYDKDF (reference sequence). Trimming removed 0 bases from V and 0 bases from J; junction bases left unmatched: 6.

This clone showed up just a few times. Here the CDR3 reads CASRPGPNTEAFF. As DNA, the CDR3 is TGTGCCAGCAGACCGGGCCCAAACACTGAAGCTTTCTTT. The chain employs TRBV3-1 (or the pseudogene TRBV3-2) and TRBJ1-1; D ambiguous. Germline V lookup: CDR1 LGHDT, CDR2 YNNKEL (reference sequence). V lost 6 bases and J lost 2, with 10 bases in between. This CDR3 spans 13 amino acids.

The chain carries TRBV11-2 and TRBJ2-3, with 11 bases that match TRBD2. V gave up 2 bases and J gave up 11 bases; unmatched junction bases: 15. From germline, CDR1 is SGHAT and CDR2 FQNNGV. The CDR3 is 17 residues long. The CDR3 DNA follows: TGTGCCAGCAGCTTACGAGCCGGGACTAGCGGCACGAAGGGGCAGTATTTT. Translated, it gives CASSLRAGTSGTKGQYF.